This entry concerns a single T cell receptor (beta chain). The sample belongs to a study of blood T cell repertoires in COVID-19. Across the whole study: PBMCs, B-cell-depleted T cells, or T cells provided the cDNA or gDNA that made up the material.

Data came from immunoSEQ multiplex PCR; TCRdb stores just in-frame clones and leaves some out. The repertoire holds roughly 420,000 clones, more than 75% seen once, with around 0.91% in the top ten. The germline V and J ends were trimmed by 4 bases and 2 bases, with 15 bases remaining between them. CDR3 size: 15 residues. Germline-derived CDR1 and CDR2 are MGHDK and SYGVNS. Participant ages covered about 18 to 89 years across about two dozen US areas. Assignments of participants to cohorts depended upon their own reported clinical history. The sequencing input was PBMCs or T cells enriched from blood (not recorded which). The TCR sequence derives from a woman aged 30 to 39 with acute COVID-19. This chain uses TRBV25-1 with TRBJ2-7; maybe TRBD1 (5 bases). The CDR3 region has the DNA TGTGCCAGCAGTGGGACCACAGGTGGAGCCTACGAGCAGTACTTC. Protein: CASSGTTGGAYEQYF.